This T cell receptor beta chain came from a study of cytomegalovirus exposure and HLA in healthy donors. Study-level results: Prediction of most subjects' HLA-A and HLA-B alleles by TCR beta sequences was reportedly accurate.

This clone is a singleton in its sample. What it binds is not known. The V gene's germline CDR1 is MNHEY and CDR2 SMNVEV (reference sequence). V trimming: 5 bases; J trimming: 4 bases; junction bases outside the gene matches: 3. The CDR3 has 13 residues. Researchers ran the PCR with 60 Vbeta and 13 Jbeta primers. The repertoire was sequenced with immunoSEQ multiplex PCR; TCRdb's copy has only in-frame clones and lacks some. The sample lists roughly 180,000 clones, approximately 80% occurring once. This clonotype originated in a man aged 18 to 30 in good health and CMV-seronegative. V usage is TRBV27 and J usage is TRBJ1-2, with 8 nucleotides matching TRBD1. Sequencing was carried out using PBMCs. The CDR3 here is CASSRQGTYGYTF. In DNA form, the CDR3 reads TGTGCCAGCAGTAGACAGGGGACCTATGGCTACACCTTC.